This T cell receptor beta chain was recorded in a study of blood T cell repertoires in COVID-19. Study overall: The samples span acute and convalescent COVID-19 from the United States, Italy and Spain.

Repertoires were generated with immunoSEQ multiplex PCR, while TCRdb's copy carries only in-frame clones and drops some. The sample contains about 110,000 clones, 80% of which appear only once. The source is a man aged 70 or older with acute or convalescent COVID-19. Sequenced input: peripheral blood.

CDR3 nucleotide sequence: TGTGCCAGCAGCTTTCCGTGGCGGGGGGGCCGGTCCGACTACAATGAGCAGTTCTTC. It is translated as CASSFPWRGGRSDYNEQFF. The V gene is TRBV7-9, the J gene TRBJ2-1; 9 bases align to TRBD2. After removal of 3 bases from V and 3 bases from J, the junction contained 15 bases not matched to a gene. Germline CDR1 reads SEHNR; CDR2 reads FQNEAQ (reference sequence). This CDR3 comprises 19 residues.